Listed here are 26 T cell receptor beta chains from one sample, sequenced in a study of cytomegalovirus exposure and HLA in healthy donors. Primers included in the PCR were 60 Vbeta and 13 Jbeta primers. Here immunoSEQ multiplex PCR was the method, and the copy in TCRdb shows in-frame clones only, minus some. Among hundreds of thousands of clones, around 66% were seen once, and the ten largest hold 2% to 2.5%. The sequenced sample was PBMCs. The receptors come from a female donor in good health and CMV-seronegative.

In its sample, this clone was seen once. The chain has TRBV19 and TRBJ1-4; 9 nucleotides agree with TRBD1. Looked up from germline, CDR1 is LNHDA and CDR2 is SQIVND (reference sequence). This CDR3 spans 17 amino acids. V lost 3 bases to trimming and J lost 0 bases; unmatched junction nucleotides: 5. CDR3 DNA sequence: TGTGCCAGTAGTATGAGACAGGGGGGACCAACTAATGAAAAACTGTTTTTT. Protein: CASSMRQGGPTNEKLFF. The full variable domain, with the rest looked up from reference TRBV19 and TRBJ1-4, is DGGITQSPKYLFRKEGQNVTLSCEQNLNHDAMYWYRQDPGQGLRLIYYSQIVNDFQKGDIAEGYSVSREKKESFPLTVTSAQKNPTAFYLCASSMRQGGPTNEKLFFGSGTQLSVL.

This clone was counted once. This chain links TRBV4-1 with TRBJ2-7; 13 positions match TRBD2. The length of the CDR3 is 15 residues. CDR1 MGHRA and CDR2 YSYEKL come from the germline V gene. J was trimmed by 5 bases and V by 6 bases; bases with no gene match: 7. CDR3 amino acids: CASRLSGLAGDEQYF. In DNA form, the CDR3 reads TGCGCCAGCAGGCTAAGCGGACTAGCGGGAGACGAGCAGTACTTC.

A remark on this clone: The CDR3 carries no conserved terminal phenylalanine or tryptophan, so it likely arises from a read error. The chain combines TRBV4-2 with TRBJ2-7, with D unresolved. The CDR3 contains 13 residues. The germline CDR1 and CDR2 sequences are LGHNA and YNFKEQ. V dropped 6 bases and J dropped 2 bases, with 11 bases sitting between them. In DNA, the CDR3 is TGTGCCAGCAGGGGCTTGGTGGCCTACGAGCAGTACCTC. Translating gives CASRGLVAYEQYL.

As to this clone: Other DNA sequences in the sample encode the same CDR3. J is TRBJ2-7 and V is TRBV10-3; 9 positions agree with TRBD2. With V trimmed by 4 bases and J by 1 base, 2 bases remained unmatched. This CDR3 is built from 14 residues. CDR1 is ENHRY, CDR2 SYGVKD, per germline. DNA of the CDR3: TGTGCCATCAGTGGGACTAGCGCGTCCTACGAGCAGTACTTC. Translating gives CAISGTSASYEQYF.

This clone was observed a handful of times. The rearrangement links TRBV11-2 to TRBJ2-1; TRBD2 matches 7 bases. J was trimmed by 5 bases and V by 5 bases; bases with no gene match: 9. The germline CDR1 and CDR2 sequences are SGHAT and FQNNGV. CDR3 size: 15 residues. The CDR3: CASSPWWEGDNEQFF. CDR3 DNA sequence: TGTGCCAGCAGCCCGTGGTGGGAGGGAGACAATGAGCAGTTCTTC.

This sequence joins TRBV2 and TRBJ2-3, with 15 nucleotides matching TRBD2. V trimming: 10 bases; J trimming: 0 bases; junction bases outside the gene matches: 17. CDR1 and CDR2 (germline): SNHLY, FYNNEI. The CDR3 extends over 20 amino acids. In DNA form, the CDR3 reads TGTGCCATCCCACTCAGGGGACTAGCGGGAGGTTCGTCTAGCACAGATACGCAGTATTTT. Amino acids: CAIPLRGLAGGSSSTDTQYF.

This clone appeared a few times. The chain employs TRBV28 and TRBJ2-7, with TRBD2 matching 13 bases. Germline assignment: CDR1 MDHEN and CDR2 SYDVKM. The CDR3 runs 15 residues. J lost 2 bases, V lost 5 bases, and 3 bases had no gene match. The CDR3 region is CASSQLAGGTYEQYF. As DNA, the CDR3 is TGTGCCAGCAGTCAACTAGCGGGAGGGACCTACGAGCAGTACTTC.

The rearrangement links TRBV7-9 to TRBJ1-4; no clear D. V gave up 1 base and J gave up 8 bases, with 11 bases separating them. Germline-derived CDR1 and CDR2 are SEHNR and FQNEAQ (reference sequence). The CDR3 is 14 amino acids. This chain's CDR3 is CASSLDQRGEKLFF. CDR3 DNA: TGTGCCAGCAGCTTAGATCAGAGAGGAGAAAAACTGTTTTTT.

There are a few counts of this clone. This rearrangement joins TRBV6-6 to TRBJ1-5; D is perhaps TRBD1 (5 bases). Germline assignment: CDR1 MNHNY and CDR2 SVGAGI (reference sequence). This CDR3 has 15 residues. V shed 6 bases and J shed 5 bases, with 17 bases lying between them. CDR3 DNA sequence: TGTGCCAGCAGCACCGCCCCGGGGGGGTATCAGCCCCAGCATTTT. Amino acid sequence: CASSTAPGGYQPQHF.

This clone was observed a handful of times. The chain joins TRBV11-3 to TRBJ2-7; TRBD1 matches at 7 bases. The CDR3 length is 15 residues. Germline CDR1 and CDR2: SGHNT and YENEEA. V was pared by 7 bases and J by 4 bases, with 13 bases of the junction left unmatched. This CDR3 is CASTPRSTGSYEQYF. The CDR3 DNA is TGTGCCAGCACCCCGCGATCGACAGGGTCTTACGAGCAGTACTTC.

V gene TRBV2 combines with J gene TRBJ1-2; D remains unclear. In germline, CDR1 is SNHLY, CDR2 FYNNEI. The V and J ends lost 10 bases and 2 bases respectively, with 14 bases between them. CDR3 size: 13 residues. CDR3 bases: TGTGCCACCAAACAGTCCCTCAACTATGGCTACACCTTC. Protein product: CATKQSLNYGYTF.

The chain carries TRBV5-1 and TRBJ2-1; 7 nucleotides match TRBD2. The CDR3 consists of 16 residues. V shed 0 bases and J 0 bases; nucleotides not matched to a gene: 3. Germline CDR1 and CDR2: SGHRS and YFSETQ. This CDR3 reads CASSLAGGSSYNEQFF. For the CDR3, the DNA is TGCGCCAGCAGCTTGGCCGGCGGGAGCTCCTACAATGAGCAGTTCTTC.

V usage is TRBV15 and J usage is TRBJ1-5; 10 positions agree with TRBD1. The CDR3 spans 15 residues. V shed 7 bases, J shed 6 bases, and the junction held 9 bases outside the gene matches. Germline CDR1 reads LNHNV; CDR2 reads YYDKDF (reference sequence). CDR3 in DNA: TGTGCCACCACTTTAGACAGGGGGCAAGGTCAGCCCCAGCATTTT. Encoded protein: CATTLDRGQGQPQHF.

The chain links TRBV15 to TRBJ2-3, with TRBD2 matching over 8 bases. This CDR3 is built from 14 residues. Losses at the gene ends were 5 bases for V and 2 bases for J; bases not matched to a gene: 3. Germline loops: CDR1 LNHNV, CDR2 YYDKDF (reference sequence). The CDR3 region is CATSPGLVTDTQYF. DNA of the CDR3: TGTGCCACCAGCCCGGGACTAGTCACAGATACGCAGTATTTT. Filled out from reference TRBV15 and TRBJ2-3, the complete variable domain reads DAMVIQNPRYQVTQFGKPVTLSCSQTLNHNVMYWYQQKSSQAPKLLFHYYDKDFNNEADTPDNFQSRRPNTSFCFLDIRSPGLGDTAMYLCATSPGLVTDTQYFGPGTRLTVL.

This chain uses TRBV11-1 with TRBJ2-5; D unclear. V lost 7 bases and J 2 bases, leaving 11 bases between the germline ends. The CDR3 runs 13 residues. CDR1 SGHAT and CDR2 FQDESV come from the germline V gene (reference sequence). For the CDR3, the DNA is TGTGCCAGCACCCCCCAGATTCAAGAGACCCAGTACTTC. It specifies CASTPQIQETQYF.

The rearrangement uses TRBV10-1 and TRBJ1-1; the D gene is possibly TRBD1 (5 bases). The germline gives CDR1 WNHNN, CDR2 SYGVQD (reference sequence). V lost 5 bases, J lost 1 base, and 11 bases lay in between. The CDR3 loop spans 14 amino acids. The CDR3 DNA follows: TGCGCCAGCAGTCTGGGGGGAGCGAACACTGAAGCTTTCTTT. Amino acid sequence: CASSLGGANTEAFF.

About this clone: Other DNA sequences in the sample encode the same CDR3. The chain has TRBV5-1 and TRBJ2-5, with 10 positions matching TRBD2. CDR1 is SGHRS, CDR2 YFSETQ, per germline. With 4 bases clipped from V and 0 bases from J, the junction kept 9 bases outside the gene matches. The CDR3 covers 17 residues. Here the CDR3 reads CASSPGLAVGYQETQYF. CDR3 in DNA: TGCGCCAGCAGCCCCGGACTAGCGGTTGGGTACCAAGAGACCCAGTACTTC.

The chain links TRBV5-1 to TRBJ1-6; no clear D gene. CDR1 SGHRS and CDR2 YFSETQ come from the germline V gene. The ends were cut back, 0 bases at V and 8 bases at J, with 12 bases in the middle. This CDR3 region has 15 residues. The CDR3 DNA reads as TGCGCCAGCAGCTTGGGGTCGCAGGATTATTCACCCCTCCACTTT. It yields the protein CASSLGSQDYSPLHF. Full variable domain (outside the CDR3, taken from reference TRBV5-1 and TRBJ1-6): KAGVTQTPRYLIKTRGQQVTLSCSPISGHRSVSWYQQTPGQGLQFLFEYFSETQRNKGNFPGRFSGRQFSNSRSEMNVSTLELGDSALYLCASSLGSQDYSPLHFGNGTRLTVT.

This chain links TRBV12-2 with TRBJ2-3; TRBD2, the table's D call, lacks a check against the DNA. TRBV12-2 is tagged as a pseudogene. This CDR3 region has 13 residues. For the CDR3, the DNA is TGTGCAAGTCGCCCTACTAGCACAGATACGCAGTATTTT. Translating it yields CASRPTSTDTQYF.

The chain combines TRBV14 with TRBJ1-1, with D perhaps matching TRBD1 (5 bases). CDR3 length: 15 amino acids. Germline CDR1 is SGHDN and CDR2 is FVKESK. Trimming left V 4 bases short and J 5 bases short, with 17 bases between. CDR3 coding DNA: TGTGCCAGCAGCCTCCTACGGGGGGGTAGGACTGAAGCTTTCTTT. Amino acid sequence: CASSLLRGGRTEAFF.

The chain joins TRBV5-1 to TRBJ1-4; D possibly corresponds to TRBD1 (5 bases). Trimming shortened V by 0 bases and J by 3 bases, and 9 bases separated the two germline ends. The CDR3 consists of 15 residues. CDR1 SGHRS and CDR2 YFSETQ come from the germline V gene. This CDR3 is CASSLVPGSNEKLFF. The CDR3 DNA is TGCGCCAGCAGCTTGGTACCAGGGTCTAATGAAAAACTGTTTTTT.

The DNA of the CDR3 is TGTGCCAGCAGTTTAGGGACAGGGGTAATGGAGCAGTTCTTC. It specifies CASSLGTGVMEQFF. The V call is TRBV27, the J call TRBJ2-1, with 10 bases that match TRBD1. V gave up 2 bases and J gave up 10 bases; unmatched junction bases: 5. The CDR3 covers 14 residues. Per germline, CDR1 MNHEY and CDR2 SMNVEV (reference sequence).

The chain couples TRBV10-3 to TRBJ2-4; the match to TRBD2 covers 10 bases. Germline loops: CDR1 ENHRY, CDR2 SYGVKD. The CDR3 runs 16 residues. Trimming cost V 2 bases and J 6 bases; bases outside gene matches: 7. CDR3 nucleotide sequence: TGTGCCATCAGTGAGCAAGCGGGAGGGGGGGGAAACATTCAGTACTTC. It specifies CAISEQAGGGGNIQYF.

The gene calls are TRBV11-3 and TRBJ2-7, with 9 bases aligning to TRBD1. CDR3 length: 15 amino acids. V lost 3 bases to trimming and J lost 4 bases; unmatched junction nucleotides: 7. Germline V gene data show CDR1 as SGHNT and CDR2 as YENEEA. Here the CDR3 DNA reads TGTGCCAGCAGCTTTCCGGGACAGGGCCTATACGAGCAGTACTTC. Protein product: CASSFPGQGLYEQYF.

This chain joins TRBV21-1 and TRBJ1-1. TRBV21-1 is assigned pseudogene status. The CDR3 is 14 residues long. The CDR3 reads CASSPKAGNTEAFF. CDR3 bases: TGTGCCAGCAGCCCAAAAGCGGGGAACACTGAAGCTTTCTTT.

The chain carries TRBV9 and TRBJ1-3, with D unresolved. With 3 bases removed from V and 0 bases from J, the gap between germline ends came to 16 bases. Germline V gene sequence: CDR1 SGDLS, CDR2 YYNGEE. This CDR3 contains 17 residues. DNA of the CDR3: TGTGCCAGCAGCGGGTTGTTAAAGTTGAGCTCTGGAAACACCATATATTTT. Translated: CASSGLLKLSSGNTIYF.